The next 5 T cell receptor beta chains were all read from a single sample in a study of cytomegalovirus exposure and HLA in healthy donors. This table comes from immunoSEQ multiplex PCR, and its TCRdb copy is limited to in-frame clones, with some not included. The repertoire has more than 95,000 clones, approximately 90% of them found once; the top ten carry roughly 4.4%. The sequenced material came from PBMCs. The source of these receptors is a man between 18 and 29 years old in good health and CMV-seropositive.

V gene TRBV21-1 combines with J gene TRBJ2-7; the table's D call of TRBD1 was not tested on the DNA. TRBV21-1 is flagged as a pseudogene. This CDR3 region has 15 residues. CDR3 amino acids: CASSTRPGQIYEQYF. The CDR3 DNA sequence: TGTGCCAGCAGCACTCGCCCCGGACAGATCTACGAGCAGTACTTC.

There are a few counts of this clone. CDR3 sequence (DNA): TGTGCCAGCAGCGACGTAGTCAGGGGGTATGGCTACACCTTC. This sequence encodes CASSDVVRGYGYTF. The V call is TRBV2, the J call TRBJ1-2; TRBD1 matches 7 bases. With 6 bases clipped from V and 5 bases from J, the junction kept 9 bases outside the gene matches. The germline V gene has CDR1 SNHLY and CDR2 FYNNEI. CDR3 length: 14 residues.

This chain uses TRBV7-9 with TRBJ2-1; 10 bases are shared with TRBD2. The ends lost 3 bases at V and 3 bases at J; junction bases unmatched: 2. The germline V gene has CDR1 SEHNR and CDR2 FQNEAQ (reference sequence). The CDR3 has 15 residues. CDR3 DNA: TGTGCCAGCAGCTTGCCTAGCGGGGGCTACAATGAGCAGTTCTTC. Its translation is CASSLPSGGYNEQFF.

The J gene is TRBJ1-1, the V gene TRBV6-1; a weak D match, TRBD1 (6 bases). Trimming pared 3 bases from V and 6 bases from J, leaving 14 bases between. From germline, CDR1 is MNHNS and CDR2 SASEGT. This CDR3 has 14 residues. The CDR3 loop is CASSEQGTSSEAFF. DNA for the CDR3: TGTGCCAGCAGTGAGCAGGGGACCTCTTCTGAAGCTTTCTTT.

The V and J genes are TRBV6-5 and TRBJ1-2, with D perhaps TRBD1 (5 bases). The CDR3 totals 14 residues. The V end was cut by 5 bases, the J end by 1 base, with 11 bases between. Germline assignment: CDR1 MNHEY and CDR2 SVGAGI. CDR3 sequence (DNA): TGTGCCAGCAGTGGTCGACAGAGTAACTATGGCTACACCTTC. The encoded protein is CASSGRQSNYGYTF.